This passage covers 13 T cell receptor beta chains from one sample sequenced in a study of blood T cells in healthy people across ages. Sample-barcoded 5' priming and a J-beta primer mix drove a second PCR of 7 to 11 cycles. TCRdb reprocessed the 5' RACE reads via MiXCR and lists one record per CDR3 protein. The data show around 800,000 distinct CDR3 sequences, 20% to 30% seen once. The sample was also reused in another study, on T cells of mothers and their children.

What was sequenced was blood. The receptors were gathered from a boy aged 10-17 years in good health.

This rearrangement joins TRBV5-5 to TRBJ2-1; 9 bases match TRBD2. Trimming cost V 3 bases and J 2 bases; bases outside gene matches: 9. The CDR3 runs 17 residues. Germline CDR1 and CDR2: SGHKS and YYEKEE (reference sequence). CDR3 loop: CASSSRGAGGTYNEQFF. The CDR3 bases are TGTGCCAGCAGCTCCCGGGGAGCGGGGGGCACCTACAATGAGCAGTTCTTC.

The V call is TRBV6-5, the J call TRBJ2-3; 13 bases are shared with TRBD2. CDR3 size: 18 residues. The germline V gene has CDR1 MNHEY and CDR2 SVGAGI. V lost 6 bases, J lost 0 bases, and 9 bases stayed unmatched. CDR3 coding DNA: TGTGCCAGCAGCTACGGACTAGCGGGGGCCACAAGCACAGATACGCAGTATTTT. Translating it yields CASSYGLAGATSTDTQYF.

This CDR3 reads CASSLHRGRGETQYF. The DNA of the CDR3 is TGTGCCAGCAGCCTCCACAGGGGGCGAGGGGAGACCCAGTACTTC. The V gene is TRBV7-2, the J gene TRBJ2-5, with 9 bases aligning to TRBD1. J was trimmed by 5 bases and V by 5 bases; bases with no gene match: 9. The CDR3 consists of 15 residues. Germline V gene sequence: CDR1 SGHTA, CDR2 FQGNSA.

The chain links TRBV10-3 to TRBJ2-2; TRBD2 agrees at 8 bases. From germline, CDR1 is ENHRY and CDR2 SYGVKD. There are 14 residues in the CDR3. The trim removed 1 base at V and 6 bases at J, leaving 1 base unmatched. CDR3 region: CAISELGLAGELFF. The CDR3 nucleotides read TGTGCCATCAGTGAGTTGGGACTAGCCGGGGAGCTGTTTTTT.

The rearrangement joins TRBV7-8 to TRBJ2-1, with TRBD1 matching 7 bases. CDR3 length: 14 amino acids. J was trimmed by 9 bases and V by 8 bases; bases with no gene match: 13. Germline-derived CDR1 and CDR2 are SGHVS and FQNEAQ. CDR3 bases: TGTGCCAGCCGCCTTAATAGGGGGCCCGGTGAGCAGTTCTTC. Protein sequence: CASRLNRGPGEQFF.

This clonotype was seen a handful of times. The rearrangement uses TRBV12-5 and TRBJ1-1; D remains unclear. The CDR3 contains 18 residues. Looked up from germline, CDR1 is LGHNT and CDR2 is FRNRAP. With 0 bases removed from V and 0 bases from J, the gap between germline ends came to 17 bases. CDR3 in DNA: TGTGCTAGTGGTTTGGTAGGCGAGGCTGTCTGGATGAACACTGAAGCTTTCTTT. Its protein is CASGLVGEAVWMNTEAFF.

The genes are TRBV27 and TRBJ2-1, with D unresolved. The V gene's germline CDR1 is MNHEY and CDR2 SMNVEV (reference sequence). The germline V and J ends were trimmed by 2 bases and 4 bases, with 9 bases remaining between them. The CDR3 totals 14 residues. CDR3 amino acids: CASSLGSEYNEQFF. The CDR3 coding sequence is TGTGCCAGCAGTTTAGGCAGCGAATACAATGAGCAGTTCTTC.

As concerns this clonotype: The conserved phenylalanine or tryptophan is not found at the CDR3 terminus, so this likely reflects a read error. The chain combines TRBV6-5 with TRBJ2-5; D is perhaps TRBD1 or TRBD2 (5 bases each). Trimming removed 7 bases from V and 4 bases from J, with 13 bases in between. The germline V gene encodes CDR1 MNHEY and CDR2 SVGAGI. The CDR3 has 13 residues. The DNA for the CDR3 is TGTGCCAGCACTCACCTCGGGACAGAGACCCAGTACTTG. Protein: CASTHLGTETQYL.

The chain recombines TRBV5-1 with TRBJ1-4; the D gene is possibly TRBD1 (6 bases). There are 15 residues in the CDR3. CDR1 SGHRS and CDR2 YFSETQ come from the germline V gene. V lost 2 bases and J lost 0, with 8 bases in between. CDR3 sequence: CASSFTGTTNEKLFF. The CDR3 DNA is TGCGCCAGCAGCTTTACAGGGACAACTAATGAAAAACTGTTTTTT.

This clonotype came up a few times. The rearrangement links TRBV14 to TRBJ2-6; no definite D call. The V gene lost 4 bases and the J gene lost 0 bases, with 7 bases spanning the gap. CDR3 length: 15 residues. Germline CDR1 reads SGHDN; CDR2 reads FVKESK. The CDR3 protein is CASSRIVSGANVLTF. CDR3 DNA: TGTGCCAGCAGCCGGATCGTCTCTGGGGCCAACGTCCTGACTTTC.

This clonotype came up a few times. The gene calls are TRBV20-1 and TRBJ2-5; D may match TRBD1 or TRBD2 (5 bases each). Trimming took 3 bases from V and 3 from J, leaving 11 bases between them. This CDR3 has 13 residues. Germline V CDR1 and CDR2: DFQATT, SNEGSKA (reference sequence). The DNA of the CDR3 is TGCAGTGCTAGGGGACCGTCGGAAGAGACCCAGTACTTC. Its translation is CSARGPSEETQYF.

The sample holds a few counts of this clonotype. The V call is TRBV30, the J call TRBJ2-3, with 7 bases aligning to TRBD2. This CDR3 region has 13 residues. V shed 3 bases and J 0 bases; nucleotides not matched to a gene: 0. Germline values: CDR1 GTSNPN, CDR2 SVGIG (reference sequence). The CDR3 region has the DNA TGTGCCTGGAGCGGGGGGAGCACAGATACGCAGTATTTT. Translated, it gives CAWSGGSTDTQYF.

The V gene is TRBV5-1, the J gene TRBJ2-5; D is possibly TRBD1 or TRBD2 (5 bases each). Germline V gene sequence: CDR1 SGHRS, CDR2 YFSETQ. The CDR3 sequence is 16 residues long. Trimming stripped 1 base from V and 4 bases from J, with 17 bases between. The CDR3 here is CASSLTELVGTETQYF. The CDR3 nucleotides are TGCGCCAGCAGCTTGACTGAACTAGTTGGGACAGAGACCCAGTACTTC.